The source of this T cell receptor (beta chain) is a study of T cell responses to AZD1222 COVID-19 vaccine. On this clone: As yet, its antigen is unknown.

Overall study findings and caveats: The donor group comprised mostly white British people and more females; the analysis possibly underestimated clonal diversity.

Germline loops: CDR1 LNHDA, CDR2 SQIVND (reference sequence). The CDR3 runs to 11 residues. V was pared by 8 bases and J by 7 bases, with 4 bases of the junction left unmatched. The repertoire was sequenced with immunoSEQ multiplex PCR; TCRdb's copy has only in-frame clones and lacks some. The sample consists of about 170,000 clones, 85% to 90% of them appearing once. The clonotype comes from an adult in good health. V usage is TRBV19 and J usage is TRBJ1-1; 7 bases agree with TRBD1. The sample consisted of peripheral blood, taken on day 0 of AZD1222 vaccination. CDR3 sequence: CASSGQFEAFF. The CDR3 coding sequence is TGTGCCAGTTCGGGACAGTTTGAAGCTTTCTTT.